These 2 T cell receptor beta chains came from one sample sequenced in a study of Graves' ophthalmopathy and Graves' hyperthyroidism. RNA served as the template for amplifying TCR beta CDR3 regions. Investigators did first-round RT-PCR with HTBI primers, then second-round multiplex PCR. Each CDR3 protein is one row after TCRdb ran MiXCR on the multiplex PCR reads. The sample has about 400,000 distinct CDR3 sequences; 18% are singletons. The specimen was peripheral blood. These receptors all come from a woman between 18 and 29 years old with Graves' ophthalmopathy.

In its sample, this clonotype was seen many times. The CDR3 spells CSARTDRGKNIQYF. CDR3 sequence (DNA): TGCAGTGCTAGGACAGACAGGGGCAAAAACATTCAGTACTTC. V gene TRBV20-1 combines with J gene TRBJ2-4, with 8 bases that match TRBD1. This CDR3 region has 14 residues. Germline values: CDR1 DFQATT, CDR2 SNEGSKA (reference sequence). The junction had 4 bases not matched to a gene; V was cut back by 3 bases and J by 3 bases.

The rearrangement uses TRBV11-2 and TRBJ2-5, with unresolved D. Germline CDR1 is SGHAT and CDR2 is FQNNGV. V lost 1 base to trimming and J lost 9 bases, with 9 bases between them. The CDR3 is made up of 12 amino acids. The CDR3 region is CASSLGEYAQYF. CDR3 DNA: TGTGCCAGCAGCTTAGGAGAGTATGCCCAGTACTTC.